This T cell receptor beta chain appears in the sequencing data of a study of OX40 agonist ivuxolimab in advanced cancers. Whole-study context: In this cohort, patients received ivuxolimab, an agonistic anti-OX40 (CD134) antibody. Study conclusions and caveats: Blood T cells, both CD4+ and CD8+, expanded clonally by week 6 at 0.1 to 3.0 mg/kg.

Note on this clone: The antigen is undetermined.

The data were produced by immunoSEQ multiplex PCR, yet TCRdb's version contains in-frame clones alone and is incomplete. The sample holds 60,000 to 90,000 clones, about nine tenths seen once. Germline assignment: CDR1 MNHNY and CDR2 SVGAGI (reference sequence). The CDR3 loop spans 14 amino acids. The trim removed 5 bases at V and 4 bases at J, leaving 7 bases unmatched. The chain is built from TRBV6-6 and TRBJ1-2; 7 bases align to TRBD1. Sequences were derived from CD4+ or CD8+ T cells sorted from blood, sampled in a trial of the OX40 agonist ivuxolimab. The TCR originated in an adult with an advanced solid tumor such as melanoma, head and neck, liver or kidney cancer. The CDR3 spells CASSPGTVTYGYTF. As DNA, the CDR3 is TGTGCCAGCAGTCCGGGGACAGTGACCTATGGCTACACCTTC.